This T cell receptor beta chain was obtained from a study of early T cells in non-severe SARS-CoV-2 infection. General study points: Matches to VDJdb favored anti-spike CD8 responses and missed private and CD4 specificities.

This clonotype was observed a handful of times. The antigen is undetermined. CDR1 SGHAT and CDR2 FQNNGV come from the germline V gene. CDR3 length: 17 amino acids. Germline trimming cut 2 bases from V and 3 bases from J; bases unmatched to any gene: 10. TCRdb recomputed calls from the 5' RACE reads with MiXCR, one row per CDR3 protein. The sample shows around 78,000 distinct CDR3 sequences, more than 13% of them seen only once. Input material: whole blood. The TCR was taken from an adult who was a healthcare worker with PCR-confirmed SARS-CoV-2 infection or an uninfected control (not recorded which). The chain carries TRBV11-2 and TRBJ2-3, with 8 bases lining up with TRBD2. CDR3 bases: TGTGCCAGCAGCTTAAAACGGGAGGGCCTGAGGACAGATACGCAGTATTTT. Translated, it gives CASSLKREGLRTDTQYF.